This passage covers 4 T cell receptor beta chains from one sample sequenced in a study of T-cell reconstitution after alpha-beta-depleted transplantation in children. Preparation of the TCRbeta library involved a method that used unique molecular identifiers. TCRdb recomputed calls from the PCR reads with MiXCR, one row per CDR3 protein. The sample lists approximately 230,000 distinct CDR3 sequences; more than 20% were seen once. Sequenced here: PBMCs, mostly from graft donor cells, sampled 360 days after TCRalphabeta/CD19-depleted stem cell transplant. These TCRs come from a female patient between 2 and 15 years old who had a stem cell transplant for congenital amegakaryocytic thrombocytopenia, so the T cells may come from the graft donor.

There are a few counts of this clonotype. The rearrangement links TRBV27 to TRBJ2-2; TRBD2 aligns across 9 bases. Germline V gene data show CDR1 as MNHEY and CDR2 as SMNVEV (reference sequence). Trimming took 9 bases from V and 4 from J; bases not matched to a gene: 3. CDR3 length: 13 residues. The CDR3 region is CASTRGGTGELFF. The CDR3 DNA is TGTGCCAGTACGCGGGGGGGCACCGGGGAGCTGTTTTTT.

This clonotype was seen a few times. V gene TRBV11-2 combines with J gene TRBJ2-5; the match to TRBD2 covers 7 bases. Per the germline V gene, CDR1 is SGHAT and CDR2 is FQNNGV. This CDR3 spans 13 amino acids. V lost 6 bases, J lost 5 bases, and 6 bases stayed unmatched. CDR3 in DNA: TGTGCCAGCAGTTGGACTAGGGACGAGACCCAGTACTTC. Protein product: CASSWTRDETQYF.

This sequence joins TRBV7-2 and TRBJ2-3, with unresolved D. Germline loops: CDR1 SGHTA, CDR2 FQGNSA. This CDR3 is 13 amino acids long. Trimming removed 8 bases at V and 8 bases at J, with 17 bases between. Written as DNA, the CDR3 is TGTGCCAGCGAGAGCAGTTATAGATCTACGCAGTATTTT. This encodes CASESSYRSTQYF.

The chain recombines TRBV20-1 with TRBJ1-6; the D gene is possibly TRBD1 (5 bases). From germline, CDR1 is DFQATT and CDR2 SNEGSKA (reference sequence). The CDR3 sequence is 12 residues long. The V gene lost 4 bases and the J gene lost 10 bases, with 11 bases spanning the gap. CDR3 DNA: TGCAGTGCTACCCTCGGGGGGTCACCCCTCCACTTT. Protein: CSATLGGSPLHF.